What follows is one T cell receptor beta chain and its context. Its target is not known. PCR was performed a second time for 7 to 11 cycles using a sample-barcoded 5' primer and a J-beta primer mix. In TCRdb, the 5' RACE reads were re-called with MiXCR into one record per CDR3 protein. This table has some 1,500,000 distinct CDR3 sequences, under 55% appearing once. The sample comes from a study of blood T cells in healthy people across ages. Study-level findings and limits: Leaving the PBMCs unsorted stopped any conclusive comparison of naive versus antigen-experienced cells.

The TCR sequence derives from a woman aged 18-29 years in good health. Sample: blood.

CDR3 loop: CASSGRKQGGGTEAFF. In nucleotides, the CDR3 is TGTGCCAGCAGCGGACGAAAACAGGGGGGAGGCACTGAAGCTTTCTTT. The J gene is TRBJ1-1, the V gene TRBV5-4; 8 bases are a match to TRBD1. Germline CDR1 and CDR2: SGHNT and YYREEE (reference sequence). The J segment lost 4 bases and the V segment lost 4 bases, leaving 12 bases of the junction unmatched. This CDR3 spans 16 amino acids. The full variable domain, completed using reference TRBV5-4 and TRBJ1-1, is ETGVTQSPTHLIKTRGQQVTLRCSSQSGHNTVSWYQQALGQGPQFIFQYYREEENGRGNFPPRFSGLQFPNYSSELNVNALELDDSALYLCASSGRKQGGGTEAFFGQGTRLTVV.